What follows is one TCR beta chain and its context. This clonotype was recorded many times. Its recognized antigen is unknown. No base quality information exists; no much larger clone differs at one position. The source of the sample is a study of T cells in Graves' hyperthyroidism and ophthalmopathy (dated 2019 in TCRdb). Concerning the study at large: Peripheral blood samples were taken at initial diagnosis, before any treatment was given. An independent validation cohort of fewer than 20 hyperthyroidism patients and 15 or so patients who later progressed to ophthalmopathy tested prospective prediction of ophthalmopathy. After sampling, hyperthyroidism patients received methimazole starting at 30 mg daily, and ophthalmopathy patients received high-dose intravenous methylprednisolone. The paper describes TCR Vbeta CDR3 sequencing of some 130 peripheral blood samples, made up of 43 ophthalmopathy patients, over 70 hyperthyroidism patients and roughly 17 progressor patients. For training and testing, the approximately 92 patients in the discovery cohort were randomly divided in a 7:3 ratio. A discovery cohort of around 98 patients, fewer than 50 with Graves' ophthalmopathy and approximately 60 with stable Graves' hyperthyroidism, was used to find distinguishing TCR V-J signatures. In several Graves' hyperthyroidism patients, the study also compared T-cell repertoires from thyroid tissue with T-cell repertoires from blood. The full study reports these points: In validation, the model predicted progression to ophthalmopathy a median of approximately 6.3 months before onset, with 70% to 71% sensitivity and about 72% specificity. No statistical method was used to set the sample size in advance, and investigators knew the group allocation. Blood samples also contained most of the expanded thyroid clonotypes (frequency above 0.001), which suggests that blood repertoires may reflect thyroid immune responses. In cross-validation, a model built on a 13 V-J signature told ophthalmopathy apart from stable hyperthyroidism with roughly 87% sensitivity and approximately 81% specificity, and in testing the same model reached 80%/75%.

The TCR beta CDR3 regions were amplified from RNA transcripts. For the first round of RT-PCR on the TCR CDR3, the HTBI primer set was used together with the Qiagen OneStep RT-PCR kit. Libraries were constructed in a second round of multiplex PCR, after which size selection and purification were performed. The libraries were sequenced on an Illumina HiSeq2000 using paired-end 100 bp reads. The authors processed their data as follows. SOAPnuke was used to process the raw data, throwing out any read that contained adapters or uncalled bases, had a mean Phred below 15, or lacked an exact constant-primer or identifier match. High-quality paired reads were merged with COPE v1.2.5, and unique nucleotide sequences were defined as clonotypes. MiTCR v1.1 was used to align clonotypes to the IMGT TRBV, TRBD and TRBJ reference segments. Analysis was restricted to V-J combinations with a frequency above 0.0001, which covered about 99% of repertoires. The TCS score was defined as F50 (clonal expansion) divided by E x V (chaos), with BLOSUM62-based TCRdist calculated between CDR3 peptides within each V-J. Welch's t-statistics and random forest reduced around 550 V-J features to around 14, which were used in a naive Bayes classifier (R e1071). TCRdb redid the processing of the public reads, applying fastp at Q25 and MiXCR, and retained in-frame beta chains. Merged by CDR3 protein, the rows form single entries marked with the most common genes and DNA. The V and J calls reflect TCRdb's pipeline rather than the authors' work. The sample table records 450,000 to 650,000 distinct CDR3 sequences; around 14% of these occur just once. The ten largest make up roughly 6.9% of the sample.

The junction shows trimming of 0 bases on V and 10 bases on J, plus 7 bases between the germline ends. Inclusive of the bounding cysteine and phenylalanine, the CDR3 is 12 residues long. Just the 36-base CDR3 DNA is kept, in frame starting at base 1. In the germline V gene (reference sequence), CDR1 corresponds to LGHDT and CDR2 to YNNKEL. Ophthalmopathy patients had moderately to severely active disease, with a Clinical Activity Score of 3 or more, a NOSPECS grade of 4 or more, and a disease duration of less than 3 months. The study excluded patients with uncontrolled infections, other autoimmune diseases, pregnancy or lactation. Diagnoses relied on clinical symptoms, serum thyroxine and TRAb, thyroid ultrasound and orbital computed tomography. PBMCs were isolated from approximately 10 ml of fresh peripheral blood by Ficoll-Paque density gradient centrifugation. Trizol reagent was used to extract total RNA, and RNA quality was then checked on an Agilent 2100 Bioanalyzer.

The sequence joins TRBV3-1 to TRBJ2-1; TRBD1 is a weak D gene call, 5 bases matching. Material for sequencing was blood. The sequence derives from a woman aged 18 to 35 with Graves' ophthalmopathy. The CDR3 is CASSQEGLEQFF. The sequenced DNA: TGTGCCAGCAGCCAAGAGGGGCTAGAGCAGTTCTTC.